What follows are 21 T cell receptor beta chains derived from one specimen sequenced in a study of graft-versus-host responses after intestinal transplantation. Clones were sequenced by immunoSEQ multiplex PCR, and TCRdb holds only the in-frame ones, with some missing. The sample carries about 46,000 clones, over 80% recorded once. Sequences were derived from PBMCs, sampled roughly 760 days after a first intestinal transplant, on the day of a second. The receptors shown here come from a human patient who received an intestinal transplant, so some T cells may come from the graft donor.

The V call is TRBV25-1, the J call TRBJ2-6; D unclear. This CDR3 region has 14 residues. Germline loops: CDR1 MGHDK, CDR2 SYGVNS. Trimming took off 3 bases at V and 0 bases at J, with 3 bases between the two ends. The chain's CDR3 is CASSESSGANVLTF. CDR3 DNA: TGTGCCAGCAGTGAGTCCTCTGGGGCCAACGTCCTGACTTTC. Full variable domain (remainder filled in from reference TRBV25-1 and TRBJ2-6): EADIYQTPRYLVIGTGKKITLECSQTMGHDKMYWYQQDPGMELHLIHYSYGVNSTEKGDLSSESTVSRIRTEHFPLTLESARPSHTSQYLCASSESSGANVLTFGAGSRLTVL.

J is TRBJ1-2 and V is TRBV20-1; no clear D gene. The germline CDR1 and CDR2 sequences are DFQATT and SNEGSKA (reference sequence). The CDR3 has 11 amino acids. Trimming cost V 8 bases and J 2 bases, with 9 bases left between them. CDR3 nucleotide sequence: TGCAGTCGAGCAGTAAACTATGGCTACACCTTC. Amino acid sequence: CSRAVNYGYTF.

The gene calls are TRBV27 and TRBJ2-3; D is uncertain. Trimming pared 7 bases from V and 6 bases from J, leaving 11 bases between. Germline V lookup: CDR1 MNHEY, CDR2 SMNVEV (reference sequence). The CDR3 extends over 12 amino acids. The CDR3 loop reads CASNNAGDTQYF. In DNA form, the CDR3 reads TGTGCCAGCAATAATGCCGGGGATACGCAGTATTTT.

The chain carries TRBV7-9 and TRBJ1-1; D is unresolved. The CDR3 covers 15 residues. With 2 bases removed from V and 1 base from J, the gap between germline ends came to 11 bases. Germline V gene sequence: CDR1 SEHNR, CDR2 FQNEAQ (reference sequence). CDR3 loop: CASSLPWQKNTEAFF. The CDR3 DNA reads TGTGCCAGCAGCTTACCGTGGCAGAAGAACACTGAAGCTTTCTTT.

The gene calls are TRBV5-1 and TRBJ2-7; unclear D gene. CDR1 is SGHRS, CDR2 YFSETQ, per germline. The CDR3 spans 14 residues. V dropped 0 bases and J dropped 5 bases, with 12 bases sitting between them. CDR3 sequence: CASSLVAASDEQYF. The CDR3 nucleotides are TGCGCCAGCAGCTTGGTGGCAGCGAGCGACGAGCAGTACTTC.

The chain uses TRBV9 and TRBJ2-5, with D perhaps TRBD1 (6 bases). V gave up 0 bases and J gave up 4 bases, with 19 bases separating them. CDR3 size: 17 residues. The germline gives CDR1 SGDLS, CDR2 YYNGEE. The CDR3: CASSVGGRTPGAETQYF. CDR3 coding DNA: TGTGCCAGCAGCGTAGGGGGTAGGACACCAGGGGCAGAGACCCAGTACTTC.

A single count supports this clone. This sequence joins TRBV19 and TRBJ1-1, with D possibly matching TRBD1 (5 bases). Deletions cut 3 bases from V and 10 bases from J, with 15 bases between. CDR3 length: 13 residues. Germline CDR1 reads LNHDA; CDR2 reads SQIVND (reference sequence). CDR3 sequence: CASSIGGKGGAFF. CDR3 coding DNA: TGTGCCAGTAGTATCGGGGGAAAGGGCGGAGCTTTCTTT.

DNA for the CDR3: TGTGCCAGCAGCCCGGGGGCTAGCGGGACTCGGGTCACAGATACGCAGTATTTT. This translates into CASSPGASGTRVTDTQYF. The rearrangement links TRBV25-1 to TRBJ2-3, with TRBD2 matching over 9 bases. Trimming cost V 6 bases and J 2 bases; bases outside gene matches: 15. Germline-derived CDR1 and CDR2 are MGHDK and SYGVNS. The CDR3 sequence is 18 residues long.

This clone was found once. V is TRBV5-6 and J is TRBJ2-2; D gene ambiguous. V shed 6 bases and J shed 0 bases, with 9 bases lying between them. CDR1 SGHDT and CDR2 YYEEEE come from the germline V gene. The CDR3 is 14 residues long. The CDR3 bases are TGTGCCAGCACCTGGGATCCGAACACCGGGGAGCTGTTTTTT. Its protein is CASTWDPNTGELFF.

The rearrangement uses TRBV27 and TRBJ2-2; possibly TRBD1 for D (6 bases). Germline assignment: CDR1 MNHEY and CDR2 SMNVEV (reference sequence). Trimming pared 3 bases from V and 3 bases from J, leaving 8 bases between. The CDR3 spans 14 residues. The chain's CDR3 is CASSLGAYTGELFF. CDR3 nucleotide sequence: TGTGCCAGCAGTTTGGGGGCCTACACCGGGGAGCTGTTTTTT.

The chain couples TRBV9 to TRBJ2-7; no reliable D call. The CDR3 totals 14 residues. Germline CDR1 is SGDLS and CDR2 is YYNGEE. Between the trimmed V and J ends, which lost 4 bases and 0 bases, there was a span of 11 bases. The CDR3 loop reads CASSTSTHSYEQYF. CDR3 sequence (DNA): TGTGCCAGCAGCACCTCGACTCACTCCTACGAGCAGTACTTC.

The chain carries TRBV28 and TRBJ2-5; 7 bases agree with TRBD1. With V trimmed by 8 bases and J by 11 bases, 5 bases remained unmatched. Germline assignment: CDR1 MDHEN and CDR2 SYDVKM. The CDR3 totals 10 residues. The CDR3 spells CASGTGEQYF. The CDR3 bases are TGTGCCAGCGGCACAGGGGAGCAGTACTTC.

A note on this clone: In the same sample, other DNA sequences code for this CDR3. The chain links TRBV18 to TRBJ2-5; a weak D match, TRBD1 (5 bases). Germline lookup yields CDR1 KGHSH and CDR2 LQKENI. V was clipped by 2 bases and J by 5 bases, with 9 bases between them. CDR3 length equals 13 residues. Here the CDR3 reads CASSPTGQETQYF. The CDR3 nucleotides are TGTGCCAGCTCACCAACAGGCCAGGAGACCCAGTACTTC.

The V call is TRBV9, the J call TRBJ2-7; possible D gene TRBD1, 6 bases. V lost 4 bases, J lost 4 bases, and 18 bases lay in between. There are 15 residues in the CDR3. The germline V gene has CDR1 SGDLS and CDR2 YYNGEE. The CDR3 region is CASSPSGEMRYEQYF. In nucleotides, the CDR3 is TGTGCCAGCAGCCCCTCAGGGGAGATGAGATACGAGCAGTACTTC.

The chain uses TRBV7-3 and TRBJ2-1; a possible D gene is TRBD2 (5 bases). The CDR3 loop spans 14 amino acids. V shed 5 bases and J shed 4 bases, with 12 bases lying between them. Germline CDR1 SGHTA, CDR2 FQGTGA. The chain's CDR3 is CASSPGLIYNEQFF. Here the CDR3 DNA reads TGTGCCAGCAGCCCAGGACTGATTTACAATGAGCAGTTCTTC. Combining the CDR3 with reference TRBV7-3 and TRBJ2-1 gives the whole variable domain GAGVSQTPSNKVTEKGKYVELRCDPISGHTALYWYRQSLGQGPEFLIYFQGTGAADDSGLPNDRFFAVRPEGSVSTLKIQRTERGDSAVYLCASSPGLIYNEQFFGPGTRLTVL.

The J gene is TRBJ2-7, the V gene TRBV7-9, with D perhaps TRBD1 (6 bases). The germline CDR1 and CDR2 sequences are SEHNR and FQNEAQ (reference sequence). Between the trimmed V and J ends, which lost 2 bases and 6 bases, there was a span of 14 bases. This CDR3 contains 14 residues. The CDR3 coding sequence is TGTGCCAGCAGCTTAACACAGGGTCCTTTCGAGCAGTACTTC. It codes for CASSLTQGPFEQYF.

This chain connects TRBV7-6 to TRBJ2-1, with 12 bases fitting TRBD2. From germline, CDR1 is SGHVS and CDR2 FNYEAQ. This CDR3 has 17 residues. The J segment lost 6 bases and the V segment lost 2 bases, leaving 8 bases of the junction unmatched. The CDR3 loop is CASSLLAGGDMGNEQFF. The CDR3 DNA is TGTGCCAGCAGCTTACTAGCGGGAGGGGACATGGGCAATGAGCAGTTCTTC.

V usage is TRBV6-6 and J usage is TRBJ2-1; 8 bases are a match to TRBD2. CDR1 is MNHNY and CDR2 is SVGAGI in the germline V gene (reference sequence). This CDR3 has 15 residues. The ends lost 4 bases at V and 10 bases at J; junction bases unmatched: 12. CDR3 sequence (DNA): TGTGCCAGCAGTTTCATAGCGGGAAGGGTTGGGGAGCAGTTCTTC. It encodes CASSFIAGRVGEQFF.

The V and J genes are TRBV6-1 and TRBJ2-3, with D unresolved. Germline CDR1 is MNHNS and CDR2 is SASEGT. V lost 2 bases to trimming and J lost 7 bases, with 10 bases between them. This CDR3 spans 13 amino acids. The CDR3 bases are TGTGCCAGCAGTGAATTGGAGTCAAATACGCAGTATTTT. Translated, it gives CASSELESNTQYF.

V is TRBV21-1 and J is TRBJ2-7; the table calls TRBD2, which could not be checked here. TRBV21-1 is labeled a pseudogene. This CDR3 contains 16 residues. CDR3 region: CASRCPIATRLDEQYF. The CDR3 DNA is TGTGCCAGCAGATGCCCTATAGCTACACGTTTAGACGAGCAGTACTTC.

The chain joins TRBV19 to TRBJ1-5; maybe TRBD1 (6 bases). CDR1 is LNHDA, CDR2 SQIVND, per germline (reference sequence). This CDR3 has 16 residues. The germline V and J ends were trimmed by 1 base and 1 base, with 11 bases remaining between them. This CDR3 reads CASSIGGGASNQPQHF. CDR3 in DNA: TGTGCCAGTAGTATAGGAGGGGGGGCGAGCAATCAGCCCCAGCATTTT. Combining the CDR3 with reference TRBV19 and TRBJ1-5 gives the whole variable domain DGGITQSPKYLFRKEGQNVTLSCEQNLNHDAMYWYRQDPGQGLRLIYYSQIVNDFQKGDIAEGYSVSREKKESFPLTVTSAQKNPTAFYLCASSIGGGASNQPQHFGDGTRLSIL.